This entry is about one T cell receptor beta chain. No antigen is known for it. The assay was immunoSEQ multiplex PCR, and TCRdb's table has in-frame clones only and misses some. The table has approximately 92,000 clones, approximately 90% seen once. The data belong to a study of T cell responses to AZD1222 COVID-19 vaccine. Study as a whole: Analyses pooled second doses at about 4 or about 12 weeks. Study-wide results and caveats: At baseline, seropositivity was found in only six or seven AZD1222 recipients. Vaccine-related CD4 TCRs covered spike, predominating at 160-218 and 743-854. Possibly, clonal diversity was underestimated; donors were largely white British and included more females.

Germline assignment: CDR1 MGHRA and CDR2 YSYEKL. The CDR3 covers 13 residues. V was pared by 5 bases and J by 7 bases, with 11 bases between. The sequence was collected from an adult in good health. The sample here was peripheral blood, taken on day 0 of AZD1222 vaccination. The rearrangement uses TRBV4-1 and TRBJ1-4; unclear D gene. This chain's CDR3 is CASSTLQSEKLFF. The CDR3, as DNA: TGCGCCAGCAGCACCCTCCAAAGTGAAAAACTGTTTTTT.